Only one count was recorded for the clone carrying this T cell receptor (beta chain). The Seattle patients joined while their infection was active and were tracked longitudinally afterward. The data belong to a study of blood T cell repertoires in COVID-19. The data were produced by immunoSEQ multiplex PCR, yet TCRdb's version contains in-frame clones alone and is incomplete. The sample contains about 98,000 clones, about 90% of which appear only once. This TCR was recovered from a woman aged 50 to 65 with COVID-19, enrolled during active disease. The sequenced sample consisted of peripheral blood.

The CDR3 DNA follows: TGTGCCAGTAGTCGGACAGGACGGACTGAAGCTTTCTTT. Translated: CASSRTGRTEAFF. The chain couples TRBV19 to TRBJ1-1, with 7 bases lining up with TRBD1. V gave up 5 bases and J gave up 5 bases; unmatched junction bases: 5. From germline, CDR1 is LNHDA and CDR2 SQIVND (reference sequence). This CDR3 has 13 residues.